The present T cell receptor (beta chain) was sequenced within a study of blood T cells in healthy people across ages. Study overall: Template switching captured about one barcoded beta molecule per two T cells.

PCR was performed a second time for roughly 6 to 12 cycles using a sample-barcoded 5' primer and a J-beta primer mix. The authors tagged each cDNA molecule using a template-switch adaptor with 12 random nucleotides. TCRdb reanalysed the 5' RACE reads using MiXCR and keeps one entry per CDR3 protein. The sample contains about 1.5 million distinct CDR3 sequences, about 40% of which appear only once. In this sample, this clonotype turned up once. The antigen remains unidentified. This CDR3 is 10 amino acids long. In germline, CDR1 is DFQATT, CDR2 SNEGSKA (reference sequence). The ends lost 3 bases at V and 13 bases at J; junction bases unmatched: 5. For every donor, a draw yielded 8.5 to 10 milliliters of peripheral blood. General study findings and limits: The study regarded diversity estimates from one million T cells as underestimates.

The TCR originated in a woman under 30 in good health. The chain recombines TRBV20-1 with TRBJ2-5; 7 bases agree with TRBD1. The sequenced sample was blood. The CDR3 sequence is CSASGQVVYF. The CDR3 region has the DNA TGCAGTGCTAGCGGACAGGTGGTGTACTTC.